A selection of T cell receptor beta chains follows, all from one sample in a study of T cell changes during pregnancy in multiple sclerosis. Here immunoSEQ multiplex PCR was the method, and the copy in TCRdb shows in-frame clones only, minus some. The table has under 110,000 clones, 91% seen once. The sample here was peripheral blood, taken in the second trimester of pregnancy. The receptors stem from a female donor with multiple sclerosis, enrolled in a pregnancy study. CDR3s include the opening cysteine and the closing phenylalanine or tryptophan. The D gene is left open where the match is weak. Rows give clone size only sometimes, using once, few, many, or a class for an expanded clone.

TRBV28	-	TRBD1	TRBJ2-7	TGTGCCAGCCCTCCAAATATCGGGACAGCCGGAATCTCCTACGAGCAGTACTTC	CASPPNIGTAGISYEQYF
TRBV4-1	-	-	TRBJ1-1	TGCGCCAGCAGCCAAGAGACCCGGGGCACTGAAGCTTTCTTT	CASSQETRGTEAFF
TRBV15	-	-	TRBJ1-4	TGTGCCACCAGCTCCGGGACTGACTTTAATGAAAAACTGTTTTTT	CATSSGTDFNEKLFF
TRBV6-5	-	TRBD1	TRBJ1-1	TGTGCCAGCAGCACACAAACAGGGGGCTCTGAAGCTTTCTTT	CASSTQTGGSEAFF
TRBV18	-	TRBD2	TRBJ2-5	TGTGCCAGCTCAGCACTAGCGGGAATAGAGACCCAGTACTTC	CASSALAGIETQYF
TRBV18	-	TRBD1	TRBJ2-2	TGTGCCAGCTCGTACCGAGCGGGACAGGGGATTACCGGGGAGCTGTTTTTT	CASSYRAGQGITGELFF
TRBV28	-	-	TRBJ1-5	TGTGCCAGCAGTTTAGAGGGTCGGTTTCAGCCCCAGCATTTT	CASSLEGRFQPQHF
TRBV11-3	-	-	TRBJ2-5	TGTGCCAGCAGCTTAGGGGGCCCGGGAGAGACCCAGTACTTC	CASSLGGPGETQYF
TRBV4-1	-	TRBD2	TRBJ2-4	TGCGCCAGCAGCCAAGGTCTAGCGGGAGGTTCCCTCAAAAACATTCAGTACTTC	CASSQGLAGGSLKNIQYF
TRBV7-6	-	TRBD1	TRBJ2-7	TGTGCCAGCAGCCCTATCTGGGGACAGGGTAACTACGAGCAGTACTTC	CASSPIWGQGNYEQYF
TRBV18	-	TRBD1	TRBJ2-3	TGTGCCAGTTTTGGGACAGTAAAATCAGATACGCAGTATTTT	CASFGTVKSDTQYF
TRBV5-6	-	-	TRBJ2-3	TGTGCCAGCAGCTTGGTGGGGCAGGGACAAGGTACAGATACGCAGTATTTT	CASSLVGQGQGTDTQYF
TRBV19	-	TRBD2	TRBJ2-5	TGTGCCAGTAGTAAAGGACTAGCGGGAGGGCGGGAGACCCAGTACTTC	CASSKGLAGGRETQYF
TRBV15	-	-	TRBJ2-7	TGTGCCACCAGCAGGGTGACAGATTCGTTCTCCTACGAGCAGTACTTC	CATSRVTDSFSYEQYF
TRBV6-4	-	-	TRBJ1-1	TGTGCCAGCGGTTTAGCGAACACTGAAGCTTTCTTT	CASGLANTEAFF
TRBV5-4	-	-	TRBJ1-1	TGTGCCAGCAGCTCCAGGGGAAATACTGAAGCTTTCTTT	CASSSRGNTEAFF
TRBV19	-	TRBD2	TRBJ2-1	TGTGCCAGTAGTCCCCCTAGCGGGAGACTCGATGAGCAGTTCTTC	CASSPPSGRLDEQFF
TRBV20-1	-	-	TRBJ2-3	TGCAGTGCCGGTACGCAGTATTTT	CSAGTQYF
TRBV28	-	TRBD2	TRBJ2-7	TGTGCCATTACTAGCGGCTACGAGCAGTACTTC	CAITSGYEQYF
TRBV29-1	-	TRBD1	TRBJ2-2	TGCAGCGTCGACAGGGATGCCACCGGGGAGCTGTTTTTT	CSVDRDATGELFF
TRBV27	-	TRBD2	TRBJ2-1	TGTGCCAGCAGTCGGGGGGGGCTGGAGGAAAATGAGCAGTTCTTC	CASSRGGLEENEQFF
TRBV15	-	-	TRBJ1-4	TGTGCCACCAGCAGAGAGTTTGGGGCCCCCAATGAAAAACTGTTTTTT	CATSREFGAPNEKLFF
TRBV6-5	-	TRBD1	TRBJ2-5	TGTGCCAGCAGTTACTCGAGGGACAGGGGGCAAGAGACCCAGTACTTC	CASSYSRDRGQETQYF
TRBV5-1	-	-	TRBJ2-3	TGCGCCAGCAAACTCACCCCGAAGGGGTACACAGATACGCAGTATTTT	CASKLTPKGYTDTQYF
TRBV28	-	TRBD1	TRBJ2-7	TGTGCCAGCCGGGACAGGGTCTACGAGCAGTACTTC	CASRDRVYEQYF
TRBV9	-	-	TRBJ1-1	TGTGCCAGCAGCGTAGTGTCAGGGGATACTGAAGCTTTCTTT	CASSVVSGDTEAFF
TRBV5-1	-	-	TRBJ2-1	TGCGCCAGCAGCTTGGAGGCGGGACTCGTGGAGCAGTTCTTC	CASSLEAGLVEQFF
TRBV5-1	-	-	TRBJ2-1	TGCGCCAGCAGAGTGATGGGGGGTGACTACAATGAGCAGTTCTTC	CASRVMGGDYNEQFF
TRBV15	-	TRBD2	TRBJ2-3	TGTGCCACCAGCAGAGGTCCCCCTCTAGCGGGAGATACGCAGTATTTT	CATSRGPPLAGDTQYF
TRBV7-9	-	TRBD1	TRBJ1-4	TGTGCCAGCAGCCCCAGGGGGGACGAAAAACTGTTTTTT	CASSPRGDEKLFF
TRBV9	-	-	TRBJ2-3	TGTGCCAGCAGCGTATCGTTTGGCGGGAGCACAGATACGCAGTATTTT	CASSVSFGGSTDTQYF
TRBV15	-	-	TRBJ2-7	TGTGCCACCAAGGCCTCCAGGGGCCCTTCCTACGAGCAGTACTTC	CATKASRGPSYEQYF
TRBV19	-	-	TRBJ2-2	TGTGCCAGTAGTATAGATGCACTGGACAGCACCGGGGAGCTGTTTTTT	CASSIDALDSTGELFF
TRBV6-6	-	TRBD2	TRBJ2-1	TGTGCCAGCGGTGGCGGGAGTAGGAATGAGCAGTTCTTC	CASGGGSRNEQFF
TRBV7-3	-	-	TRBJ2-1	TGTGCCAGCAGCTTAAGGGTTGGGGGCCATAATGAGCAGTTCTTC	CASSLRVGGHNEQFF
TRBV28	-	-	TRBJ1-3	TGTGCCAGCAGGACAGCAGGAAACACCATATATTTT	CASRTAGNTIYF
TRBV27	-	-	TRBJ1-5	TGTGCCAGCTCAGGGCGAGCAGCTAATCAGCCCCAGCATTTT	CASSGRAANQPQHF
TRBV7-8	once	TRBD2	TRBJ2-7	TGTGCCAGCAGCTCTTCTGGCGGGAGGCACTACGAGCAGTACTTC	CASSSSGGRHYEQYF
TRBV11-3	-	TRBD1	TRBJ2-3	TGTGCCAGCAGCGGCGGGACAGGGTTCACAGATACGCAGTATTTT	CASSGGTGFTDTQYF
TRBV7-9	-	TRBD1	TRBJ2-1	TGTGCCAGCAGCCCCCCGGACAGGGAATTTCTGAATGAGCAGTTCTTC	CASSPPDREFLNEQFF